This TCR beta chain is from a study of T cells in Graves' hyperthyroidism and ophthalmopathy. Whole-study context: The initial diagnosis was the point when peripheral blood was collected, ahead of any treatment.

The length of the CDR3 is 14 residues. Germline V gene lookup returns CDR1 MNHEY and CDR2 SMNVEV (reference sequence). The V gene lost 5 bases and the J gene lost 4 bases, with 14 bases spanning the gap. This clonotype has at least ten counts. What was amplified from RNA transcripts were TCR beta CDR3 regions. TCR CDR3 regions were first amplified by RT-PCR with HTBI primers. TCRdb used MiXCR to reprocess the multiplex PCR reads, holding one entry per CDR3 protein. Of a few hundred thousand distinct CDR3 sequences in the sample, 15% to 18% are singletons; the top ten hold 6.5% to 8%. This TCR was recovered from a woman aged 25 to 39 with Graves' hyperthyroidism. This chain links TRBV27 with TRBJ1-1, with D perhaps TRBD1 (6 bases). The sequencing sample was made of blood. In DNA, the CDR3 is TGTGCCAGCAGTGGGGCGGGGGCGCCCACTGAAGCTTTCTTT. This encodes CASSGAGAPTEAFF.